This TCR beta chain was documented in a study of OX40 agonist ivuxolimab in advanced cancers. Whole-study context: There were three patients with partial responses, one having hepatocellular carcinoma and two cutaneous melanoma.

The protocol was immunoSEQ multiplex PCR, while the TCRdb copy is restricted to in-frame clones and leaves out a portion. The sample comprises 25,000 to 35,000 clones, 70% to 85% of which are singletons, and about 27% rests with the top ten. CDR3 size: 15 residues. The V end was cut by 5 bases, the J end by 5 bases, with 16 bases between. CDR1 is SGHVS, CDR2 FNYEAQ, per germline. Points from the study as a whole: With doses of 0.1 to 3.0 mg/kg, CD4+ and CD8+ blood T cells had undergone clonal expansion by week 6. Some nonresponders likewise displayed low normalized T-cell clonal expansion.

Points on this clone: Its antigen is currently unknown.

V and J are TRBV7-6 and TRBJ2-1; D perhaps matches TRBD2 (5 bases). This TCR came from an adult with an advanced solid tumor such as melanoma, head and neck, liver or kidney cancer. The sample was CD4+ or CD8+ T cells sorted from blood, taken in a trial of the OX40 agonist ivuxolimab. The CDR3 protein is CASSPGLRGNNEQFF. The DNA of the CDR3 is TGTGCCAGCAGCCCCGGACTGCGAGGGAACAATGAGCAGTTCTTC.